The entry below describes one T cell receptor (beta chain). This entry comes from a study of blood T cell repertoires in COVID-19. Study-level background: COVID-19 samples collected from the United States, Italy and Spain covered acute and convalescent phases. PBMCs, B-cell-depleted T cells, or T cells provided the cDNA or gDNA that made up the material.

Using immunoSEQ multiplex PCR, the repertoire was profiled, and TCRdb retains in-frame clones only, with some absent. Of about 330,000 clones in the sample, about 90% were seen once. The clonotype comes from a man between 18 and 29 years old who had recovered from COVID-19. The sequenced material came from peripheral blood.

CDR3 nucleotide sequence: TGCGCCAGCAGCCAAGCGGGTAGCTCGGTCGGGTCTGAAGCTTTCTTT. Its protein is CASSQAGSSVGSEAFF. This sequence joins TRBV4-1 and TRBJ1-1; D is unclear. The CDR3 has 16 amino acids. Germline assignment: CDR1 MGHRA and CDR2 YSYEKL. The V gene lost 1 base and the J gene lost 6 bases, with 18 bases spanning the gap.